This T cell receptor beta chain was identified during a study of blood T cells in healthy people across ages. Whole-study results and caveats: Unsorted PBMC input precluded a conclusive naive versus antigen-experienced comparison. Significant beta diversity loss was already apparent by age approximately 38, declining roughly linearly.

A note on this clonotype: Its antigen remains unknown.

Each sample used at least 7 million PBMCs. PCR was performed a second time for roughly 7 to 11 cycles using a sample-barcoded 5' primer and a J-beta primer mix. A single record per CDR3 protein comes from TCRdb applying MiXCR to the 5' RACE reads. The sample lists approximately 800,000 distinct CDR3 sequences, around 24% occurring once. This CDR3 comprises 16 residues. Trimming took 1 base from V and 11 from J, leaving 23 bases between them. In germline, CDR1 is MNHEY, CDR2 SVGAGI. This sample also appeared in a second study, on T cells of mothers and their children. Turning to that study: Using the M1S primer, the second PCR added sample barcodes along with 2-4 random nucleotides.

Sequencing was carried out using blood. This TCR derives from a boy aged 5-17 years in good health. The rearrangement links TRBV6-5 to TRBJ2-5; unclear D gene. The CDR3 loop is CASSYLASDASSEQYF. In DNA, the CDR3 is TGTGCCAGCAGTTACTTGGCTTCCGACGCCTCGAGTGAGCAGTACTTC.